This entry describes one TCR beta chain. Antigen: not known. Repertoires were generated with immunoSEQ multiplex PCR, while TCRdb's copy carries only in-frame clones and drops some. The repertoire consists of roughly 24,000 clones, with more than 65% occurring once and the leading ten covering over 20%. These data are taken from a study of PD-1 blockade in classical Hodgkin lymphoma. Study conclusions and caveats: Newly diagnosed patients were reported to start with lower TCR diversity than healthy donors.

The time point is: cycle 4 day 1 (C4D1), after 6 weeks of nivolumab. Brentuximab vedotin exposure varied, and every patient relapsed after autologous stem cell transplantation. Patients reached a best response of complete response, partial response or progressive disease. V lost 3 bases and J 1 base, leaving 9 bases between the germline ends. The germline gives CDR1 LNHDA, CDR2 SQIVND (reference sequence). The CDR3 is 15 residues long. Sequenced here: peripheral blood mononuclear cells (PBMCs), sampled before the fourth cycle of nivolumab. The TCR sequence derives from a human donor with classical Hodgkin lymphoma. V gene TRBV19 combines with J gene TRBJ2-2; D not certain. CDR3 loop: CASSIRTENTGELFF. For the CDR3, the DNA is TGTGCCAGTAGTATCCGGACGGAGAACACCGGGGAGCTGTTTTTT.